This TCR beta chain derives from a study of blood T cells in healthy people across ages. The authors ran a second PCR of about 6 to 12 cycles using a sample-barcoded 5' primer and a J-beta primer mix. One entry per CDR3 protein results from TCRdb running MiXCR on the 5' RACE reads. The table lists 1 million or so distinct CDR3 sequences, over 35% of them singletons, with approximately 17% in the top ten. The sample consisted of blood. This TCR was recovered from a woman aged 55-70 years in good health.

CDR3 sequence (DNA): TGTGCCAGCAGCCAACGGGCCCCTGGAGGAGCTTTCTTT. The encoded protein is CASSQRAPGGAFF. The J gene is TRBJ1-1, the V gene TRBV7-2; no definite D call. Germline-derived CDR1 and CDR2 are SGHTA and FQGNSA. Trimming cost V 5 bases and J 10 bases, with 17 bases left between them. The CDR3 length is 13 residues.